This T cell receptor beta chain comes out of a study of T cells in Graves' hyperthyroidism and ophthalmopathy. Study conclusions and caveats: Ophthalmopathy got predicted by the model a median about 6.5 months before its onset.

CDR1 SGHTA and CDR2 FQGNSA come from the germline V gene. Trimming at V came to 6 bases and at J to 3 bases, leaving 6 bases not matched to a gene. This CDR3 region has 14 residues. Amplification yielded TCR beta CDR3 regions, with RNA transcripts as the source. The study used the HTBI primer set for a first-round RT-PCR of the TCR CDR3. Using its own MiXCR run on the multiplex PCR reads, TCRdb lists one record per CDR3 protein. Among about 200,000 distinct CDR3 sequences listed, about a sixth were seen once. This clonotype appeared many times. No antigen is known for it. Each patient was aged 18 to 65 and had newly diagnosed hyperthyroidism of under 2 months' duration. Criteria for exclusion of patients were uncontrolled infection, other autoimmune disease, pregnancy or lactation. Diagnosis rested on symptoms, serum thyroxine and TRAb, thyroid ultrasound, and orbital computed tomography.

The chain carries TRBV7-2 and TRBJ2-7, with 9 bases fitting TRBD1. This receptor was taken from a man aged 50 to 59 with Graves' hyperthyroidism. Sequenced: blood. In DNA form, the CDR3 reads TGTGCCAGCAGGTATATGACAGGGGGCTACGAGCAGTACTTC. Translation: CASRYMTGGYEQYF. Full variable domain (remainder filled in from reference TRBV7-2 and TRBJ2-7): GAGVSQSPSNKVTEKGKDVELRCDPISGHTALYWYRQSLGQGLEFLIYFQGNSAPDKSGLPSDRFSAERTGGSVSTLTIQRTQQEDSAVYLCASRYMTGGYEQYFGPGTRLTVT.